This TCR beta chain stems from a study of T cell responses to AZD1222 COVID-19 vaccine (dated by TCRdb to the early 2020s). At the level of the whole study: TCR sequencing covered 233 trial participants: 207 given two doses of AZD1222 and about 26 given two doses of MenACWY control vaccine. Enrollment into the trials was organized by age into subgroups of 18-55, 56-69 and 70-plus years, and those subgroups contained roughly 140, 27 and 60 TCR-sequenced participants, respectively.

The time point label for this specimen denotes: about 28 days (+/-7) after the second vaccine dose. AZD1222 recipients given second doses at about 4 weeks or at about 12 weeks were pooled, since spike-specific TCR depth and breadth were not found to differ between the two schedules. Vaccinee samples came from UK trials COV001 and COV002, including a single-blind randomized controlled phase 2/3 trial of AZD1222 (ChAdOx1 nCoV-19) in healthy adults. Trial participant PBMC samples were collected at day 0 and day 28 after the second dose for TCRbeta chain sequencing. The CDR3 regions of human TCRbeta chains were analyzed by immunosequencing. On the authors' methods: Repertoire TCRs were checked for matches against a reference library of SARS-CoV-2-specific TCRs that had been generated using the MIRA antigen-specificity platform. Breadth was defined as the fraction of unique TCRs that were SARS-CoV-2-associated. Depth was defined as the fraction of total T cells that were SARS-CoV-2-associated. Using the MIRA data, every spike-specific TCR was mapped to the spike region that the TCR reacted to and assigned to either a CD4 or a CD8 class. Log10-transformed breadth and depth values were compared by one-way ANOVA with Sidak's multiple comparisons tests. The immuneACCESS repertoire file appears here via TCRdb, limited to in-frame rearrangements. These files lack a portion of the clones; in checked studies, under half of the deficit traces to unresolved V genes, and the cause of the others is not known. V and J calls and clone size are those listed in that table; D and trimming were worked out from the DNA. The sample yields 140,000 to 150,000 clones; roughly 88% were counted once. The ten most abundant clones make up 1.5% to 2.5% of the sample.

The germline V gene (reference sequence) yields MNHNY for CDR1 and SVGAGI for CDR2. The CDR3 starts with the cysteine, ends with the phenylalanine, and has 13 residues. The kept DNA is CDR3 alone, 39 bases in frame from the first base. The junction shows trimming of 5 bases on V and 2 bases on J, and the gene matches do not reach 3 bases of it. The paper as a whole reports these results and caveats: In the small 56-69-year group, the increase in depth fell short of significance, most likely because of low power. Conclusions about previously exposed vaccinees are limited, since just five or six AZD1222 recipients were seropositive for SARS-CoV-2 at baseline. Participants were mostly white British and included more females than males, and it was suggested by the authors that clonal diversity may have been underestimated. Nearly half of unique spike-specific TCRs reportedly recognized epitopes outside regions mutated in the B.1.351 and B.1.1.7 variants. Because no day 14 peak-response samples were available, repertoires were characterized only after the peak T cell response. The vaccine-associated CD4 TCRs covered the entire spike protein, and the dominant responses fell in regions 160-218 and 743-854. After two AZD1222 doses, spike-specific TCR breadth and depth were significantly higher than at day 0 and than in MenACWY recipients.

As regards this clone: Its target antigen remains unknown. Qualities for individual bases were not recorded, and no much larger clone is one base off.

The rearrangement combines TRBV6-6 with TRBJ2-7; a stretch of 7 junction bases matches TRBD2. Sequences were derived from peripheral blood, sampled 28 days after the second AZD1222 dose. The receptor's source is an adult who received the AZD1222 COVID-19 vaccine. Here the CDR3 is given as CASSRSGTYEQYF. The nucleotide sequence is TGTGCCAGCAGTCGCAGCGGGACCTACGAGCAGTACTTC.